The rows below give T cell receptor beta chains drawn from one sample of a study of blood T cells in healthy people across ages. MiXCR, run by TCRdb on the 5' RACE reads, gives a single entry per CDR3 protein. The sample consists of about 1.4 million distinct CDR3 sequences, approximately 59% of them appearing once. Sequencing input: blood. These TCRs come from a man aged 18 to 29 in good health. Each CDR3 is given with its conserved first and last residue. A D gene is named only where the DNA matches it firmly. Part of the rows lack a size; the others show once, few, many or a class for expanded clones.

>TRBV4-3|.|.|TRBJ1-1
CASSQVNRNTEAFF
TGCGCCAGCAGCCAAGTAAACAGGAACACTGAAGCTTTCTTT
>TRBV20-1|.|TRBD2|TRBJ2-1
CSARDRLASYNEQFF
TGCAGTGCTAGAGATAGACTAGCCTCCTACAATGAGCAGTTCTTC
>TRBV27|.|TRBD1|TRBJ1-1
CASSPRQGWTEAFF
TGTGCCAGCAGTCCCCGACAGGGCTGGACTGAAGCTTTCTTT
>TRBV25-1|.|.|TRBJ2-2
CASKQLNTGELFF
TGTGCCAGCAAGCAACTGAACACCGGGGAGCTGTTTTTT
>TRBV6-1|.|TRBD2|TRBJ2-7
CASSAGLAGVKFYEQYF
TGTGCCAGCAGCGCCGGACTAGCGGGAGTTAAGTTCTACGAGCAGTACTTC
>TRBV6-2/TRBV6-3|.|TRBD2|TRBJ2-1
CASSTPASGIYNEQFF
TGTGCCAGCAGTACCCCCGCTAGCGGGATCTACAATGAGCAGTTCTTC
>TRBV7-8|.|TRBD2|TRBJ2-7
CASSTSGRLHEQYF
TGTGCCAGTTCTACTAGCGGGAGATTGCACGAGCAGTACTTC
>TRBV6-5|.|.|TRBJ2-7
CASTPGTGEQYF
TGTGCCAGCACCCCAGGGACGGGCGAGCAGTACTTC
>TRBV3-1|.|.|TRBJ2-7
CASSHSPSSYEQYF
TGTGCCAGCAGCCACAGCCCCTCGTCCTACGAGCAGTACTTC
>TRBV7-6|.|TRBD1|TRBJ1-1
CASSLTGGPRWNTEAFF
TGTGCCAGCAGCTTAACAGGGGGCCCACGCTGGAACACTGAAGCTTTCTTT
>TRBV5-1|few|TRBD1|TRBJ1-4
CASSVRPGTGGRNEKLFF
TGCGCCAGCAGCGTACGTCCCGGGACAGGGGGTCGGAATGAAAAACTGTTTTTT
>TRBV7-8|.|TRBD2|TRBJ2-1
CASSFLGRADEQFF
TGTGCCAGCAGCTTCCTCGGGAGGGCCGATGAGCAGTTCTTC
>TRBV7-9|.|TRBD2|TRBJ2-5
CASSLLSGGLQETQYF
TGTGCCAGCAGCTTACTGTCCGGGGGGTTACAAGAGACCCAGTACTTT
>TRBV20-1|.|.|TRBJ1-6
CSAKEGGGSRSPLHF
TGCAGTGCTAAAGAGGGGGGGGGTAGTCGTTCACCCCTCCACTTT
>TRBV9|many|.|TRBJ2-7
CASSVGQSYEQYF
TGTGCCAGCAGCGTAGGACAGTCCTACGAGCAGTACTTC
>TRBV7-9|few|TRBD2|TRBJ2-7
CASSLYRGSGVYEQYF
TGTGCCAGCAGCTTATATCGCGGTAGCGGGGTCTACGAGCAGTACTTC
>TRBV7-9|.|TRBD1|TRBJ2-6
CASSFTGTGTGANVLTF
TGTGCCAGCAGCTTTACCGGGACAGGGACTGGGGCCAACGTCCTGACTTTC
>TRBV4-1|few|.|TRBJ1-2
CASSQDDVGGAGPNYGYTF
TGCGCCAGCAGCCAAGATGATGTCGGGGGTGCGGGCCCTAACTATGGCTACACCTTC
>TRBV4-1|.|TRBD1|TRBJ2-7
CASSPYSSGQGFYEQYF
TGCGCCAGCAGCCCATACTCTTCGGGACAGGGGTTCTACGAGCAGTACTTC
>TRBV6-2/TRBV6-3|.|.|TRBJ2-6
CASRGSYSSGANVLTF
TGTGCCAGCAGGGGGTCTTATTCCTCTGGGGCCAACGTCCTGACTTTC
>TRBV12-3/TRBV12-4|.|.|TRBJ1-5
CASSLDVPDTQPQHF
TGTGCCAGCAGTTTAGATGTCCCCGACACTCAGCCCCAGCATTTT
>TRBV4-1|.|.|TRBJ2-5
CASSQEGGLSQETQYF
TGCGCCAGCAGCCAAGAAGGGGGGCTCAGTCAAGAGACCCAGTACTTC
>TRBV27|.|.|TRBJ2-3
CASRQTSVGGIDTQYF
TGTGCCAGCAGACAAACATCGGTAGGGGGGATAGATACGCAGTATTTT
>TRBV7-2|.|.|TRBJ1-2
CASSLEFGFYGYTF
TGTGCCAGCAGCTTAGAGTTCGGGTTCTATGGCTACACCTTC
>TRBV9|.|.|TRBJ2-1
CASSLLRSSSYNEQFF
TGTGCCAGCAGCCTGCTGAGATCGAGCTCCTACAATGAGCAGTTCTTC
>TRBV4-2|.|.|TRBJ2-1
CASSQDPQNEQFF
TGTGCCAGCAGCCAAGATCCCCAAAATGAGCAGTTCTTC
>TRBV29-1|few|TRBD1|TRBJ2-5
CSVGRDSKETQYF
TGCAGCGTTGGCCGGGACAGTAAAGAGACCCAGTACTTC
>TRBV20-1|few|TRBD2|TRBJ2-7
CSARVAGDRPQYF
TGCAGTGCTAGGGTGGCGGGAGATCGTCCCCAGTACTTC
>TRBV12-3/TRBV12-4|.|.|TRBJ2-3
CASSLWGPQDTQYF
TGTGCCAGCAGTTTGTGGGGGCCCCAAGATACGCAGTATTTT
>TRBV25-1|.|TRBD1|TRBJ1-2
CASSDIDRGFNGYTF
TGTGCCAGCAGTGATATCGACAGGGGATTCAATGGCTACACCTTC
>TRBV28|few|.|TRBJ1-1
CASRPPQGNTEAFF
TGTGCCAGCAGACCCCCGCAGGGGAACACTGAAGCTTTCTTT
>TRBV10-1|.|.|TRBJ1-5
CASSPGEAVGPQHF
TGCGCCAGCAGCCCCGGGGAGGCCGTGGGGCCCCAGCATTTT
>TRBV5-6|.|TRBD1|TRBJ1-2
CASEREGARYGYTF
TGTGCCAGCGAGAGGGAGGGGGCCCGCTATGGCTACACCTTC
>TRBV5-1|few|.|TRBJ1-2
CASSLDTNYGYTF
TGCGCCAGCAGCTTGGACACTAACTATGGCTACACCTTC
>TRBV6-6|few|TRBD1|TRBJ1-2
CASRSQGAHYGYTF
TGTGCCAGCAGATCCCAGGGGGCGCACTATGGCTACACCTTC
>TRBV20-1|.|.|TRBJ1-5
CSAYRDDRDQPQHF
TGCAGTGCTTACAGGGACGATAGGGATCAGCCCCAGCATTTT
>TRBV27|.|.|TRBJ1-2
CASRPGGKGYGYTF
TGTGCCAGCAGGCCCGGGGGGAAGGGTTATGGCTACACCTTC
>TRBV28|.|.|TRBJ2-7
CASSWEWRGRNYEQYF
TGTGCCAGCAGTTGGGAATGGCGGGGGCGTAACTACGAGCAGTACTTC
>TRBV2|.|.|TRBJ1-3
CASSEMTRLGNTIYF
TGTGCCAGCAGTGAAATGACTCGCCTCGGAAACACCATATATTTT
>TRBV3-1|few|.|TRBJ2-1
CASSQAVALSNEQFF
TGTGCCAGCAGCCAAGCGGTCGCTCTCTCCAATGAGCAGTTCTTC
>TRBV7-8|.|TRBD2|TRBJ2-7
CASSLGGLAGPYEQYF
TGTGCCAGCAGCTTAGGGGGACTAGCGGGGCCCTACGAGCAGTACTTC
>TRBV20-1|few|.|TRBJ2-1
CSAKRADNEQFF
TGCAGTGCTAAGAGAGCGGACAATGAGCAGTTCTTC
>TRBV6-2/TRBV6-3|.|.|TRBJ1-1
CASRTNLVEVKTEAFF
TGTGCCAGCAGGACCAATCTCGTGGAAGTAAAGACTGAAGCTTTCTTT
>TRBV20-1|few|.|TRBJ2-5
CSARGGKGRRETQYF
TGCAGTGCTAGAGGCGGTAAGGGCAGGAGAGAGACCCAGTACTTC
>TRBV29-1|once|TRBD2|TRBJ2-1
CSMGLAGGNEQFF
TGCAGCATGGGACTAGCGGGAGGAAATGAGCAGTTCTTC
>TRBV28|once|.|TRBJ2-7
CASIMDGYNEQYF
TGTGCCAGCATCATGGACGGATACAATGAGCAGTACTTC
>TRBV3-1|few|.|TRBJ2-7
CASSQDRDLSYEQYF
TGTGCCAGCAGCCAAGATAGGGATCTCTCCTACGAGCAGTACTTC
>TRBV6-6|.|.|TRBJ2-7
CASTLDRGVDEQYF
TGTGCCAGCACCTTGGACCGAGGGGTCGACGAGCAGTACTTC